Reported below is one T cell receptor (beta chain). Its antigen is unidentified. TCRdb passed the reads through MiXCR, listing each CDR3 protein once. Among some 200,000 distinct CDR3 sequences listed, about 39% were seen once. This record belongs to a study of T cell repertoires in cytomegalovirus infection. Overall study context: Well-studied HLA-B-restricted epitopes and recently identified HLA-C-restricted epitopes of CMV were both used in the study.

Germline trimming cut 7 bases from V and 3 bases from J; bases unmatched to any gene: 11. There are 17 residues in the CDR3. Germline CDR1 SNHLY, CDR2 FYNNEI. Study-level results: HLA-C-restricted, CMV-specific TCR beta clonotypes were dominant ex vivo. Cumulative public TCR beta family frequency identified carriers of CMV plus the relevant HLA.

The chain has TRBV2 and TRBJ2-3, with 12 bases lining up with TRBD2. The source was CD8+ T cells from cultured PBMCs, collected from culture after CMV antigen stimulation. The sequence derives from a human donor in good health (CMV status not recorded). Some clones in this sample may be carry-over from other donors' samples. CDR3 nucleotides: TGTGCCAGCACCGCCGGGACTAGCGGGTATGAGACAGATACGCAGTATTTT. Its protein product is CASTAGTSGYETDTQYF. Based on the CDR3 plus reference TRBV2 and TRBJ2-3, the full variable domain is EPEVTQTPSHQVTQMGQEVILRCVPISNHLYFYWYRQILGQKVEFLVSFYNNEISEKSEIFDDQFSVERPDGSNFTLKIRSTKLEDSAMYFCASTAGTSGYETDTQYFGPGTRLTVL.